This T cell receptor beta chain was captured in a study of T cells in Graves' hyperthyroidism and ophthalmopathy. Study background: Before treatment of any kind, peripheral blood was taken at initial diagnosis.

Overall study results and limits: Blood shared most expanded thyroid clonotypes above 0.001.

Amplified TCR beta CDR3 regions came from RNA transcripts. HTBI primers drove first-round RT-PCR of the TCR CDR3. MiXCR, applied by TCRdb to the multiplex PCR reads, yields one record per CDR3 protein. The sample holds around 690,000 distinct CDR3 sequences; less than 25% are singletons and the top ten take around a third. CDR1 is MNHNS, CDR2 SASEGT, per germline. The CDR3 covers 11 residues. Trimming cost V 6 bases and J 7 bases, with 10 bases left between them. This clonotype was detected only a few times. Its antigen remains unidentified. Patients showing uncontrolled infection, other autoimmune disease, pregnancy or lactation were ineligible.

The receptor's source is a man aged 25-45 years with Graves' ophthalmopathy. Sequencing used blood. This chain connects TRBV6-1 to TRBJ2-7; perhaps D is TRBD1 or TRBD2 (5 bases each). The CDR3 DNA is TGTGCCAGCAGCTCGGGGACGGAGCAGTACTTC. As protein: CASSSGTEQYF.